These T cell receptor beta chains were read from a single sample in a study of blood T cell repertoires in COVID-19. Measured with immunoSEQ multiplex PCR; TCRdb has only the in-frame clones, and not every one. The table includes around 300,000 clones, approximately 85% detected once. The sample comprised peripheral blood. The receptor source for this set is a woman between 65 and 79 years old with acute or convalescent COVID-19. Both conserved end residues are part of each CDR3. Each record gives: V gene, clone size, J gene, D gene, CDR3 protein, CDR3 DNA. The D gene is left open where the match is weak. Clone size is given for some rows only: seen once, a few or many times, or a class if the clone is expanded.

v_gene: TRBV19; abundance: NA; j_gene: TRBJ2-3; d_gene: NA; CDR3aa: CASHYPGRDTQYF; CDR3nt: TGTGCCAGTCACTACCCGGGAAGAGATACGCAGTATTTT
v_gene: TRBV29-1; abundance: NA; j_gene: TRBJ1-1; d_gene: NA; CDR3aa: CSVEGSGTEAFF; CDR3nt: TGCAGCGTTGAGGGGTCGGGAACTGAAGCTTTCTTT
v_gene: TRBV6-2/TRBV6-3; abundance: NA; j_gene: TRBJ1-1; d_gene: NA; CDR3aa: CASSLGGLNTEAFF; CDR3nt: TGTGCCAGCAGTTTAGGGGGTTTGAACACTGAAGCTTTCTTT
v_gene: TRBV23-1; abundance: NA; j_gene: TRBJ1-2; d_gene: TRBD1; CDR3aa: CASNDRDGYTF; CDR3nt: TGCGCCAGCAATGACAGGGATGGCTACACCTTC
v_gene: TRBV5-8; abundance: NA; j_gene: TRBJ1-2; d_gene: NA; CDR3aa: CASRPQAYGYTF; CDR3nt: TGTGCCAGCAGACCGCAGGCTTATGGCTACACCTTC
v_gene: TRBV5-1; abundance: NA; j_gene: TRBJ2-7; d_gene: NA; CDR3aa: CASSLDSRTYEQYF; CDR3nt: TGCGCCAGCAGCTTGGACAGTAGAACCTACGAGCAGTACTTC
v_gene: TRBV2; abundance: few; j_gene: TRBJ1-6; d_gene: TRBD1; CDR3aa: CASRDSNSPLHF; CDR3nt: TGTGCCAGCCGGGACAGCAATTCACCCCTCCACTTT
v_gene: TRBV19; abundance: NA; j_gene: TRBJ1-2; d_gene: TRBD1; CDR3aa: CASSRGTANYGYTF; CDR3nt: TGTGCCAGTAGTAGGGGGACAGCTAACTATGGCTACACCTTC
v_gene: TRBV7-9; abundance: NA; j_gene: TRBJ2-5; d_gene: NA; CDR3aa: CASSLRLGQSETQYF; CDR3nt: TGTGCCAGCAGCCTCAGGTTGGGCCAGAGCGAGACCCAGTACTTC
v_gene: TRBV7-2; abundance: NA; j_gene: TRBJ1-3; d_gene: TRBD1; CDR3aa: CASSKGTGNTIYF; CDR3nt: TGTGCCAGCAGCAAAGGGACAGGGAACACCATATATTTT
v_gene: TRBV5-1; abundance: NA; j_gene: TRBJ2-7; d_gene: TRBD2; CDR3aa: CASSLEGLAGPDAQYF; CDR3nt: TGCGCCAGCAGCTTGGAAGGACTAGCGGGGCCTGACGCGCAGTACTTC
v_gene: TRBV5-5; abundance: NA; j_gene: TRBJ2-7; d_gene: NA; CDR3aa: CASSSTESSYEQYF; CDR3nt: TGTGCCAGCAGCTCCACGGAGTCCTCCTACGAGCAGTACTTC
v_gene: TRBV9; abundance: NA; j_gene: TRBJ1-2; d_gene: NA; CDR3aa: CASSPLGTGYGYTF; CDR3nt: TGTGCCAGCAGCCCCCTCGGCACAGGTTACGGCTACACCTTC
v_gene: TRBV28; abundance: NA; j_gene: TRBJ2-5; d_gene: TRBD1; CDR3aa: CASSLMTGAGETQYF; CDR3nt: TGTGCCAGCAGTCTCATGACAGGGGCTGGAGAGACCCAGTACTTC
v_gene: TRBV3-1/TRBV3-2; abundance: NA; j_gene: TRBJ2-6; d_gene: NA; CDR3aa: CASSPTVSGANVLTF; CDR3nt: TGTGCCAGCAGCCCGACAGTCTCTGGGGCCAACGTCCTGACTTTC
v_gene: TRBV10-3; abundance: few; j_gene: TRBJ1-6; d_gene: NA; CDR3aa: CASVRDPYNSPLHF; CDR3nt: TGTGCCAGTGTACGGGATCCCTATAATTCACCCCTCCACTTT
v_gene: TRBV10-3; abundance: NA; j_gene: TRBJ2-1; d_gene: NA; CDR3aa: CAISEEQPFNEQFF; CDR3nt: TGTGCCATCAGTGAGGAACAGCCATTCAATGAGCAGTTCTTC
v_gene: TRBV7-2; abundance: NA; j_gene: TRBJ2-5; d_gene: TRBD2; CDR3aa: CASSLGGGQETQYF; CDR3nt: TGTGCCAGCAGCTTAGGGGGGGGACAAGAGACCCAGTACTTC
v_gene: TRBV4-2; abundance: NA; j_gene: TRBJ2-1; d_gene: TRBD2; CDR3aa: CASSYTSGGYNEQFF; CDR3nt: TGTGCCAGCAGCTACACTAGCGGGGGTTACAATGAGCAGTTCTTC
v_gene: TRBV1; abundance: NA; j_gene: TRBJ1-2; d_gene: NA; CDR3aa: CTSSQDKGQGNNGYTF; CDR3nt: TGCACCAGCAGCCAAGATAAAGGGCAGGGGAATAATGGCTACACCTTC
v_gene: TRBV7-8; abundance: NA; j_gene: TRBJ1-2; d_gene: TRBD1; CDR3aa: CASSLDRGDGGYTF; CDR3nt: TGTGCCAGCAGCTTAGACAGGGGAGATGGTGGCTACACCTTC
v_gene: TRBV3-1/TRBV3-2; abundance: NA; j_gene: TRBJ1-4; d_gene: NA; CDR3aa: CASSLTTGLGKLFF; CDR3nt: TGTGCCAGCAGCCTTACTACAGGGCTCGGGAAACTGTTTTTT
v_gene: TRBV11-2; abundance: NA; j_gene: TRBJ2-5; d_gene: TRBD2; CDR3aa: CASSTHGLAVQETQYF; CDR3nt: TGTGCCAGCAGCACTCACGGACTAGCGGTGCAAGAGACCCAGTACTTC
v_gene: TRBV20-1; abundance: NA; j_gene: TRBJ1-2; d_gene: NA; CDR3aa: CSAPLGDGYTF; CDR3nt: TGCAGTGCCCCCCTCGGGGATGGCTACACCTTC
v_gene: TRBV6-1; abundance: NA; j_gene: TRBJ2-7; d_gene: NA; CDR3aa: CASSEGYLQTYEQYF; CDR3nt: TGTGCCAGCAGTGAAGGCTACTTACAGACCTACGAGCAGTACTTC
v_gene: TRBV2; abundance: NA; j_gene: TRBJ1-1; d_gene: NA; CDR3aa: CASTRVGFGEAFF; CDR3nt: TGTGCCAGCACCAGGGTGGGGTTCGGTGAAGCTTTCTTT
v_gene: TRBV19; abundance: NA; j_gene: TRBJ1-1; d_gene: TRBD1; CDR3aa: CASSKGRTGLAEAFF; CDR3nt: TGTGCCAGTAGTAAGGGCCGGACAGGGCTAGCTGAAGCTTTCTTT
v_gene: TRBV6-6; abundance: few; j_gene: TRBJ1-1; d_gene: TRBD1; CDR3aa: CASSYYRQGSGTEAFF; CDR3nt: TGTGCCAGCAGTTACTATAGACAGGGTTCCGGCACTGAAGCTTTCTTT
v_gene: TRBV4-1; abundance: NA; j_gene: TRBJ2-5; d_gene: NA; CDR3aa: CASSLEGLETQYF; CDR3nt: TGCGCCAGCAGCCTAGAGGGACTAGAGACCCAGTACTTC
v_gene: TRBV5-1; abundance: NA; j_gene: TRBJ1-4; d_gene: NA; CDR3aa: CASSLVGATNEKLFF; CDR3nt: TGCGCCAGCAGCTTGGTGGGCGCGACTAATGAAAAACTGTTTTTT
v_gene: TRBV18; abundance: NA; j_gene: TRBJ1-6; d_gene: NA; CDR3aa: CASSPVENSPLHF; CDR3nt: TGTGCCAGCTCACCAGTAGAAAATTCACCCCTCCACTTT
v_gene: TRBV4-1; abundance: NA; j_gene: TRBJ2-7; d_gene: NA; CDR3aa: CAPAGVDEQYF; CDR3nt: TGCGCCCCTGCCGGGGTCGACGAGCAGTACTTC
v_gene: TRBV9; abundance: NA; j_gene: TRBJ2-5; d_gene: TRBD2; CDR3aa: CASSVASGGRETQYF; CDR3nt: TGTGCCAGCAGCGTAGCCAGCGGGGGGCGGGAGACCCAGTACTTC
v_gene: TRBV6-5; abundance: NA; j_gene: TRBJ1-3; d_gene: TRBD1; CDR3aa: CASSPTGGFGNTIYF; CDR3nt: TGTGCCAGCAGTCCGACAGGGGGCTTTGGAAACACCATATATTTT
v_gene: TRBV29-1; abundance: few; j_gene: TRBJ2-2; d_gene: NA; CDR3aa: CSVGLNTGELFF; CDR3nt: TGCAGCGTTGGGCTCAACACCGGGGAGCTGTTTTTT
v_gene: TRBV3-1/TRBV3-2; abundance: NA; j_gene: TRBJ2-7; d_gene: TRBD1; CDR3aa: CASSPTGGGSYEQYF; CDR3nt: TGTGCCAGCAGTCCCACAGGGGGCGGGTCGTACGAGCAGTACTTC
v_gene: TRBV3-1/TRBV3-2; abundance: NA; j_gene: TRBJ2-2; d_gene: TRBD2; CDR3aa: CASGDYTVGGELFF; CDR3nt: TGTGCCAGCGGGGACTATACAGTCGGCGGGGAGCTGTTTTTT
v_gene: TRBV11-2; abundance: NA; j_gene: TRBJ2-3; d_gene: TRBD2; CDR3aa: CASSLDGGGGTDTQYF; CDR3nt: TGTGCCAGCAGCTTAGACGGCGGGGGGGGCACAGATACGCAGTATTTT
v_gene: TRBV30; abundance: NA; j_gene: TRBJ2-1; d_gene: TRBD1; CDR3aa: CAWGKAGGYNEQFF; CDR3nt: TGTGCCTGGGGGAAGGCAGGGGGCTACAATGAGCAGTTCTTC
v_gene: TRBV19; abundance: NA; j_gene: TRBJ1-1; d_gene: TRBD1; CDR3aa: CASSIVGTGGADTEAFF; CDR3nt: TGTGCCAGTAGTATAGTAGGGACAGGGGGCGCCGATACTGAAGCTTTCTTT
v_gene: TRBV7-3; abundance: NA; j_gene: TRBJ2-3; d_gene: TRBD2; CDR3aa: CASSSGLAGATDTQYF; CDR3nt: TGTGCCAGCAGCTCCGGTCTAGCGGGGGCCACAGATACGCAGTATTTT
v_gene: TRBV3-1/TRBV3-2; abundance: NA; j_gene: TRBJ1-1; d_gene: TRBD1; CDR3aa: CASSGDRNTEAFF; CDR3nt: TGTGCCAGCAGCGGGGACAGGAACACTGAAGCTTTCTTT
v_gene: TRBV6-1; abundance: NA; j_gene: TRBJ1-2; d_gene: TRBD1; CDR3aa: CASSGTGGYPPYGYTF; CDR3nt: TGTGCCAGCAGTGGGACAGGGGGCTACCCGCCGTATGGCTACACCTTC
v_gene: TRBV6-5; abundance: NA; j_gene: TRBJ2-5; d_gene: NA; CDR3aa: CASSGDLQETQYF; CDR3nt: TGTGCCAGCTCCGGAGACTTACAAGAGACCCAGTACTTC
v_gene: TRBV19; abundance: NA; j_gene: TRBJ1-4; d_gene: NA; CDR3aa: CASSMRDGTEKLFF; CDR3nt: TGTGCCAGTAGTATGCGGGACGGGACGGAAAAACTGTTTTTT
v_gene: TRBV6-5; abundance: NA; j_gene: TRBJ2-7; d_gene: TRBD1; CDR3aa: CASRFRDRGSYEQYF; CDR3nt: TGTGCCAGCAGGTTCCGGGACAGGGGATCCTACGAGCAGTACTTC
v_gene: TRBV5-1; abundance: NA; j_gene: TRBJ1-4; d_gene: NA; CDR3aa: CASSFNGETVPFF; CDR3nt: TGCGCCAGCAGCTTTAACGGGGAAACCGTGCCGTTTTTT
v_gene: TRBV4-1; abundance: NA; j_gene: TRBJ2-4; d_gene: TRBD2; CDR3aa: CASSQDKRAGAKNIQYF; CDR3nt: TGCGCCAGCAGCCAAGATAAGCGAGCGGGGGCCAAAAACATTCAGTACTTC
v_gene: TRBV15; abundance: once; j_gene: TRBJ1-1; d_gene: NA; CDR3aa: CATSTDTEAFF; CDR3nt: TGTGCCACCAGCACCGACACTGAAGCTTTCTTT
v_gene: TRBV15; abundance: NA; j_gene: TRBJ2-1; d_gene: NA; CDR3aa: CATSALSENQFF; CDR3nt: TGTGCCACCAGCGCTCTTAGCGAAAATCAGTTCTTC
v_gene: TRBV5-4; abundance: NA; j_gene: TRBJ1-1; d_gene: NA; CDR3aa: CASSGGVGGTEAFF; CDR3nt: TGTGCCAGCAGCGGGGGAGTCGGGGGCACTGAAGCTTTCTTT
v_gene: TRBV18; abundance: NA; j_gene: TRBJ1-1; d_gene: TRBD1; CDR3aa: CASSPSGTGGGSTEAFF; CDR3nt: TGTGCCAGCTCCCCCTCCGGGACAGGGGGGGGTAGCACTGAAGCTTTCTTT
v_gene: TRBV5-5; abundance: NA; j_gene: TRBJ1-1; d_gene: NA; CDR3aa: CASSPAQGIFPHF; CDR3nt: TGTGCCAGCAGCCCCGCCCAGGGAATTTTTCCCCATTTT
v_gene: TRBV5-4; abundance: NA; j_gene: TRBJ1-2; d_gene: TRBD1; CDR3aa: CASSPFGQGAQVYGYTF; CDR3nt: TGTGCCAGCAGCCCGTTCGGACAGGGGGCGCAAGTATATGGCTACACCTTC
v_gene: TRBV19; abundance: NA; j_gene: TRBJ2-3; d_gene: NA; CDR3aa: CASGRVEGSALGTDTQYF; CDR3nt: TGTGCCAGCGGACGGGTTGAGGGTTCGGCGCTTGGCACAGATACGCAGTATTTT